These 6 T cell receptor beta chains were all obtained from the same sample, sequenced in a study of T cell repertoires in cytomegalovirus infection. MiXCR, run by TCRdb on the reads, gives a single entry per CDR3 protein. This table holds under 800,000 distinct CDR3 sequences, about 24% found once. The specimen was CD8+ T cells from PBMCs. The source is a human donor in good health (CMV status not recorded). Some clones in this sample may be carry-over from other donors' samples.

Here the CDR3 reads CASSGQGDYGYTF. The CDR3 DNA follows: TGTGCCAGCAGTGGACAGGGAGACTATGGCTACACCTTC. This chain links TRBV6-2 or TRBV6-3 with TRBJ1-2; 8 positions agree with TRBD1. From germline, CDR1 is MNHEY and CDR2 SVGEGT. CDR3 size: 13 residues. The V gene end was trimmed by 5 bases and the J gene end by 3 bases; junction bases not matched to a gene: 2.

This clonotype has at least ten counts. The chain has TRBV7-8 and TRBJ2-2, with D possibly TRBD2 on 5 matching bases. The CDR3 spans 15 residues. Trimming cost V 4 bases and J 2 bases, with 11 bases left between them. Germline V gene data show CDR1 as SGHVS and CDR2 as FQNEAQ. CDR3 coding DNA: TGTGCCAGCAGCTCCATACCGGGAAACACCGGGGAGCTGTTTTTT. It is translated as CASSSIPGNTGELFF. Drawing the rest from reference TRBV7-8 and TRBJ2-2, the complete variable domain is GAGVSQSPRYKVAKRGQDVALRCDPISGHVSLFWYQQALGQGPEFLTYFQNEAQLDKSGLPSDRFFAERPEGSVSTLKIQRTQQEDSAVYLCASSSIPGNTGELFFGEGSRLTVL.

This clonotype was found a few times. This chain joins TRBV6-2 or TRBV6-3 and TRBJ2-7; no definite D call. V shed 2 bases and J shed 6 bases, with 11 bases lying between them. CDR3 size: 13 residues. The V gene's germline CDR1 is MNHEY and CDR2 SVGEGT. CDR3 nucleotides: TGTGCCAGCAGTTACCCGTTGGAAGCCGAGCAGTACTTC. Residues: CASSYPLEAEQYF.

This clonotype was counted only a few times. The gene calls are TRBV28 and TRBJ1-5; weak D call: TRBD1 (6 bases). This CDR3 has 15 residues. With 6 bases removed from V and 3 bases from J, the gap between germline ends came to 15 bases. The germline V gene has CDR1 MDHEN and CDR2 SYDVKM. CDR3 nucleotide sequence: TGTGCCAGCAGCACAGGGAAAGCAAACAATCAGCCCCAGCATTTT. This codes for CASSTGKANNQPQHF.

The chain has TRBV2 and TRBJ2-7, with D possibly matching TRBD1 (5 bases). From germline, CDR1 is SNHLY and CDR2 FYNNEI. The CDR3 contains 17 residues. Trimming removed 4 bases at V and 0 bases at J, with 19 bases between. CDR3 loop: CASSGPLQGPRSYEQYF. Here the CDR3 DNA reads TGTGCCAGCAGTGGACCTCTCCAGGGTCCACGCTCCTACGAGCAGTACTTC.

This clonotype has at least ten counts. The chain joins TRBV28 to TRBJ2-1; D possibly uses TRBD1 or TRBD2 (9 bases each). There are 19 residues in the CDR3. Germline lookup yields CDR1 MDHEN and CDR2 SYDVKM. Deletions cut 6 bases from V and 2 bases from J, with 26 bases between. CDR3 nucleotides: TGTGCCAGCAGGGCCGGGACAGGGTTTAGCGGGGGAACCTACAATGAGCAGTTCTTC. This gives the protein CASRAGTGFSGGTYNEQFF.